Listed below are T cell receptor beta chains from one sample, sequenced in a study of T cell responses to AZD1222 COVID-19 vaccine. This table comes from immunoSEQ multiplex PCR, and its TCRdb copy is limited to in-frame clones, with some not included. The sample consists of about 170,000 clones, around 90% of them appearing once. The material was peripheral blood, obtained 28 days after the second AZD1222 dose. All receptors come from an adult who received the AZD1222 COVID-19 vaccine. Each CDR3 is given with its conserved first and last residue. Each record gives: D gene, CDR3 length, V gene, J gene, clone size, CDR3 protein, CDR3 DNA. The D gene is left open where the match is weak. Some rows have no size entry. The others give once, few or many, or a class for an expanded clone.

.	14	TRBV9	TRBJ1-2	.	CASSVGDTVHGYTF	TGTGCCAGCAGCGTAGGGGACACAGTACATGGCTACACCTTC
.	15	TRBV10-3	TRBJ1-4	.	CAISPTGGGNEKLFF	TGTGCCATCAGCCCTACAGGAGGTGGTAATGAAAAACTGTTTTTT
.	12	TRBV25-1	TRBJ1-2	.	CASTERTGGYTF	TGTGCCAGCACCGAGCGGACTGGGGGCTACACCTTC
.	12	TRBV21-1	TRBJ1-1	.	CASRKGAEGAFF	TGTGCCAGCAGGAAAGGGGCGGAGGGAGCTTTCTTT
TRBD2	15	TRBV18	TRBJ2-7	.	CASSPRGEGRYEQYF	TGTGCCAGCTCACCACGTGGGGAGGGGCGCTACGAGCAGTACTTC
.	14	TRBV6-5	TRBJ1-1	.	CASSILRMNTEAFF	TGTGCCAGCAGTATCCTCAGAATGAACACTGAAGCTTTCTTT
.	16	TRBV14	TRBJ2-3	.	CASSVEGGSSTDTQYF	TGTGCCAGCAGCGTTGAGGGGGGGTCTAGCACAGATACGCAGTATTTT
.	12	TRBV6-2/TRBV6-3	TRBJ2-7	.	CASSYRPYEQYF	TGTGCCAGCAGTTATAGACCCTACGAGCAGTACTTC
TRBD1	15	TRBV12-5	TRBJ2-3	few	CASGLQGAGTDTQYF	TGTGCTAGTGGTCTACAGGGGGCTGGAACAGATACGCAGTATTTT
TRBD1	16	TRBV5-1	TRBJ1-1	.	CASSRSRDSMNTEAFF	TGCGCCAGCAGCCGGTCTAGGGACAGTATGAACACTGAAGCTTTCTTT
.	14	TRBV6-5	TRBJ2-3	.	CASRAYMGADTQYF	TGTGCCAGCAGGGCCTATATGGGGGCAGATACGCAGTATTTT
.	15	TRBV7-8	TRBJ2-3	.	CASSPPPSPIDTQYF	TGTGCCAGCAGCCCTCCCCCGTCTCCTATAGATACGCAGTATTTT
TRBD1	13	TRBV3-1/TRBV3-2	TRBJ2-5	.	CASNPTGQETQYF	TGTGCCAGCAACCCGACAGGGCAAGAGACCCAGTACTTC
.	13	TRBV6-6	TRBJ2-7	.	CASSGGPSGEQYF	TGTGCCAGCAGCGGGGGACCCTCAGGCGAGCAGTACTTC
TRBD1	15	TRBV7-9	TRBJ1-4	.	CASSFQGAANEKLFF	TGTGCCAGCAGCTTTCAGGGGGCGGCTAATGAAAAACTGTTTTTT
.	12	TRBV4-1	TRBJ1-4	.	CASRGPNEKLFF	TGCGCCAGCCGGGGACCTAATGAAAAACTGTTTTTT
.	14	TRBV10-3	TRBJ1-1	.	CAITRDTLNTEAFF	TGTGCCATCACCAGGGACACGTTGAACACTGAAGCTTTCTTT
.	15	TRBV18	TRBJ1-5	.	CASSPLRGGNQPQHF	TGTGCCAGCTCACCGCTCCGGGGCGGCAATCAGCCCCAGCATTTT
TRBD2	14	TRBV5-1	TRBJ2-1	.	CASVPGGAEDEQFF	TGCGCCAGCGTTCCGGGAGGGGCGGAGGATGAGCAGTTCTTC
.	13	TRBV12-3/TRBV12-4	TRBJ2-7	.	CASSTTAPYEQYF	TGTGCCAGCAGCACTACAGCTCCCTACGAGCAGTACTTC
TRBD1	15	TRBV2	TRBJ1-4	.	CASSPMTGGREKLFF	TGTGCCAGCAGCCCCATGACAGGGGGGCGGGAAAAACTGTTTTTT
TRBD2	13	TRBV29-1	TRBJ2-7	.	CSALAGGYYEQYF	TGCAGCGCCCTAGCGGGGGGCTACTACGAGCAGTACTTC
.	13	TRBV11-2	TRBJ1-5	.	CASSSYSNQPQHF	TGTGCCAGCAGCTCGTATAGCAATCAGCCCCAGCATTTT
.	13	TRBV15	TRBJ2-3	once	CATSSLTGNTQYF	TGTGCCACCAGCAGCCTCACGGGAAATACGCAGTATTTT
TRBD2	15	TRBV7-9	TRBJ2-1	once	CASSLTSGGHNEQFF	TGTGCCAGCAGCTTAACTAGCGGGGGACACAATGAGCAGTTCTTC
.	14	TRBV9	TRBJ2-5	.	CASSVEPVGKTQYF	TGTGCCAGCAGCGTAGAGCCCGTCGGGAAGACCCAGTACTTC